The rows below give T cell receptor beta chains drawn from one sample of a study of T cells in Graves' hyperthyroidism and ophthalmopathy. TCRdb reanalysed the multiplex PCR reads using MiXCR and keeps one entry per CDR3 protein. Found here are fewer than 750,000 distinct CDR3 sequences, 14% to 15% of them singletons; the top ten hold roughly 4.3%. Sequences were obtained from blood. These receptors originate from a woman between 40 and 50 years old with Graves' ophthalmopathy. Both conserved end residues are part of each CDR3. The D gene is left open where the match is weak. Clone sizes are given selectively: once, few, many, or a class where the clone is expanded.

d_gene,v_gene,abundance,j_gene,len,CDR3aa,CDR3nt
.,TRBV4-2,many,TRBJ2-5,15,CASSQDTAGQETQYF,TGTGCCAGCAGCCAAGATACGGCAGGTCAAGAGACCCAGTACTTC
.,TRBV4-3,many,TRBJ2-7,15,CASSQDRVGLYEQYF,TGCGCCAGCAGCCAAGATCGGGTCGGCCTCTACGAGCAGTACTTC
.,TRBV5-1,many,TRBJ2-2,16,CASSLVSGINTGELFF,TGCGCCAGCAGCTTGGTTAGCGGTATTAACACCGGGGAGCTGTTTTTT
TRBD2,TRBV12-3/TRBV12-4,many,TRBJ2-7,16,CASINSAGGGDYEQYF,TGTGCCAGCATAAACTCAGCGGGAGGAGGAGACTACGAGCAGTACTTC
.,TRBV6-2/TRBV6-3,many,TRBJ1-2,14,CASSKLTGNHGYTF,TGTGCCAGCAGTAAACTGACAGGAAACCATGGCTACACCTTC
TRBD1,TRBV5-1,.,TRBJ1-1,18,CASSSHRQGLSPNTEAFF,TGCGCCAGCAGCTCTCACCGACAGGGCCTCAGTCCAAACACTGAAGCTTTCTTT
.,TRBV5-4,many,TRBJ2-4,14,CASSLWGTADIQYF,TGTGCCAGCAGCTTGTGGGGGACGGCGGACATTCAGTACTTC
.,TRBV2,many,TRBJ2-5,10,CASSEMAQYF,TGTGCCAGCAGTGAAATGGCCCAGTACTTC
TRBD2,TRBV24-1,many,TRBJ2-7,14,CATSDNSGINEQYF,TGTGCCACCAGTGATAACAGCGGGATAAACGAGCAGTACTTC
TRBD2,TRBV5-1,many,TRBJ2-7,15,CASSWTSGRQYEQYF,TGCGCCAGCAGCTGGACTAGCGGGAGACAATACGAGCAGTACTTC
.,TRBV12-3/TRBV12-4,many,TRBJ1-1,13,CASRQPGYTEAFF,TGTGCCAGCAGGCAACCCGGTTACACTGAAGCTTTCTTT
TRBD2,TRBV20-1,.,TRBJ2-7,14,CSAWGLAGVYEQYF,TGCAGTGCCTGGGGACTAGCGGGAGTCTACGAGCAGTACTTC
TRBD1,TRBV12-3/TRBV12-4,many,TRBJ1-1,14,CASRRQGGVVEAFF,TGTGCCAGCAGGCGACAGGGAGGAGTGGTGGAAGCTTTCTTT
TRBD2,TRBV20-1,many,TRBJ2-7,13,CSARGGSTYEQYF,TGCAGTGCTAGAGGCGGGAGCACCTACGAGCAGTACTTC
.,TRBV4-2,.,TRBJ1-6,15,CASSQAGGWDSPLHF,TGTGCCAGCAGCCAAGCGGGGGGATGGGATTCACCCCTCCACTTT
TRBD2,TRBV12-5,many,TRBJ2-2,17,CASALSGLAELTGELFF,TGTGCTAGTGCCCTATCGGGTCTAGCGGAGCTCACCGGGGAGCTGTTTTTT
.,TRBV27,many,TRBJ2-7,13,CASRSSGTYEQYF,TGTGCCAGCAGGTCGTCAGGGACCTACGAGCAGTACTTC
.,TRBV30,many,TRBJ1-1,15,CAWSVGTGAVTEAFF,TGTGCCTGGAGTGTTGGGACGGGGGCGGTCACTGAAGCTTTCTTT
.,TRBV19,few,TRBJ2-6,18,CASSEWDREWTGANVLTF,TGTGCCAGTAGTGAGTGGGATCGGGAGTGGACTGGGGCCAACGTCCTGACTTTC
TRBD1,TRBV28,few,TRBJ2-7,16,CASSLPSGTGDYEQYF,TGTGCCAGCAGTTTACCCTCCGGGACAGGGGACTACGAGCAGTACTTC
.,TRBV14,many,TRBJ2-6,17,CASSQDRSQSGANVLTF,TGTGCCAGCAGCCAAGATAGATCACAATCTGGGGCCAACGTCCTGACTTTC
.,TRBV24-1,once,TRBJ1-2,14,CATSEGPTGRGYTF,TGTGCCACCAGCGAGGGACCTACAGGACGTGGCTACACCTTC
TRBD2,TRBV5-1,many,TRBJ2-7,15,CASSLGASGVYEQYF,TGCGCCAGCAGCTTGGGGGCTAGCGGAGTATACGAGCAGTACTTC
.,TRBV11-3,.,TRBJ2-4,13,CASSLVSRNIQYF,TGTGCCAGCAGCTTAGTGTCTCGAAACATTCAGTACTTC
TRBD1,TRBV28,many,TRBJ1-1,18,CASSWDRDDLGANTEAFF,TGTGCCAGCAGTTGGGACAGGGATGACTTAGGGGCTAACACTGAAGCTTTCTTT
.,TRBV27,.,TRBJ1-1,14,CASSTGNLGTEAFF,TGTGCCAGCAGTACAGGGAATTTGGGCACTGAAGCTTTCTTT
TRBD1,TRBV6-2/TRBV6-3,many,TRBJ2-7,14,CASSYEGQEYEQYF,TGTGCCAGCAGTTACGAGGGACAGGAGTACGAGCAGTACTTC
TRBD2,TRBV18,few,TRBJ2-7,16,CASSSSTSEKFYEQYF,TGTGCCAGCTCATCCTCGACTAGCGAAAAGTTCTACGAGCAGTACTTC
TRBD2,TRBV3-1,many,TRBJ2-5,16,CASSQDAGRAWETQYF,TGTGCCAGCAGCCAAGATGCCGGGAGGGCCTGGGAGACCCAGTACTTC
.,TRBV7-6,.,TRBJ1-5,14,CASSLELRGQPQHF,TGTGCCAGCAGCCTGGAACTGAGAGGTCAGCCCCAGCATTTT
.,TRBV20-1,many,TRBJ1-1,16,CSARDPDTYLNTEAFF,TGCAGTGCTAGAGATCCCGACACTTATCTGAACACTGAAGCTTTCTTT
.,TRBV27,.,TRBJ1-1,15,CASSFLNTGHTEAFF,TGTGCCAGCAGTTTTCTCAACACAGGGCACACTGAAGCTTTCTTT
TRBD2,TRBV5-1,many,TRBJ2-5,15,CASSWGTSGTETQYF,TGCGCCAGCAGCTGGGGGACTAGCGGAACGGAGACCCAGTACTTC
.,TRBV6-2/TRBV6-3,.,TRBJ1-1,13,CASSSGWTTEAFF,TGTGCCAGCAGTTCGGGGTGGACCACTGAAGCTTTCTTT
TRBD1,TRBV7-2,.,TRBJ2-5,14,CASSSGQVPETQYF,TGTGCCAGCAGCTCGGGACAGGTCCCAGAGACCCAGTACTTC
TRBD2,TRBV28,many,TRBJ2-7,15,CASSGGLAGYYEQYF,TGTGCCAGCAGTGGCGGACTAGCGGGTTACTACGAGCAGTACTTC
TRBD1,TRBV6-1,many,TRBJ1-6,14,CASSEGQGVSPLHF,TGTGCCAGCAGTGAGGGACAGGGTGTATCACCCCTCCACTTT
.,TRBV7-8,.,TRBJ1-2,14,CASSSARVGGGYTF,TGTGCCAGCAGCTCCGCCCGGGTCGGCGGAGGCTACACCTTC
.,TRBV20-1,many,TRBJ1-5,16,CSASGPSRDGNQPQHF,TGCAGTGCTAGCGGTCCCTCTAGGGACGGCAATCAGCCCCAGCATTTT